Presented here are 15 T cell receptor beta chains from one specimen sequenced in a study of post-analysis software for immune sequencing data. Notes on the study in general: Controls showed lower frequencies than patients for five or six TRBV segments, and TRBV5-6, TRBV5-1 and TRBV20-1 were among these.

What these receptors recognize is not known. The library was made from cDNA and included unique molecular identifiers. TCRdb reanalysed the PCR reads using MiXCR and keeps one entry per CDR3 protein. The sample records 400,000 to 500,000 distinct CDR3 sequences, approximately 42% being singletons. The sample comprised blood. These receptors originate from a girl between 2 and 10 years old with multiple sclerosis.

V usage is TRBV10-3 and J usage is TRBJ2-7, with 7 bases matching TRBD2. V dropped 2 bases and J dropped 0; count of bases not matched to a gene: 10. CDR3 size: 17 residues. CDR1 is ENHRY and CDR2 is SYGVKD in the germline V gene. The CDR3 DNA follows: TGTGCCATCAGTGAGGGAAGACTAGCTCCCGTCTCCTACGAGCAGTACTTC. It codes for CAISEGRLAPVSYEQYF.

V gene TRBV28 combines with J gene TRBJ2-7; maybe TRBD2 (5 bases). Germline lookup yields CDR1 MDHEN and CDR2 SYDVKM. Deletions cut 2 bases from V and 6 bases from J, with 8 bases between. The CDR3 spans 12 residues. The CDR3 here is CASSLRRSEQYF. The CDR3, as DNA: TGTGCCAGCAGTTTAAGGAGGTCCGAGCAGTACTTC.

Only a few counts were recorded for this clonotype. The chain joins TRBV29-1 to TRBJ2-7; the D gene is possibly TRBD2 (5 bases). The CDR3 runs to 12 residues. Trimming cost V 3 bases and J 5 bases, with 11 bases left between them. The germline gives CDR1 SQVTM, CDR2 ANQGSEA. The CDR3: CSVDIGVHEQYF. The CDR3 nucleotides are TGCAGCGTTGATATCGGGGTTCACGAGCAGTACTTC.

This clonotype has a handful of counts. This chain links TRBV28 with TRBJ2-7, with 7 bases fitting TRBD1. The length of the CDR3 is 15 residues. The V segment lost 5 bases and the J segment 0 bases; nucleotides outside the gene matches: 7. Germline loops: CDR1 MDHEN, CDR2 SYDVKM. CDR3 protein: CASSRPTGSSYEQYF. Written as DNA, the CDR3 is TGTGCCAGCAGTAGGCCGACAGGGTCCTCCTACGAGCAGTACTTC.

This clonotype appeared a few times. The chain joins TRBV5-1 to TRBJ2-1, with 7 bases matching TRBD2. Germline loops: CDR1 SGHRS, CDR2 YFSETQ. The CDR3 covers 16 residues. The ends lost 4 bases at V and 2 bases at J; junction bases unmatched: 9. CDR3 sequence: CASSPLAGVPYNEQFF. The CDR3 DNA sequence: TGCGCCAGCAGCCCACTTGCGGGAGTCCCCTACAATGAGCAGTTCTTC.

This chain joins TRBV11-2 and TRBJ2-7, with D possibly matching TRBD1 (5 bases). The length of the CDR3 is 14 residues. CDR1 SGHAT and CDR2 FQNNGV come from the germline V gene. With 4 bases removed from V and 1 base from J, the gap between germline ends came to 11 bases. The CDR3 DNA is TGTGCCAGCAGCTCGACAGTCCGATCCTACGAGCAGTACTTC. Translation: CASSSTVRSYEQYF.

In its sample, this clonotype was seen a few times. This chain uses TRBV4-2 with TRBJ2-7, with TRBD2 matching 13 bases. The trim removed 1 base at V and 3 bases at J, leaving 3 bases unmatched. Germline CDR1 is LGHNA and CDR2 is YNFKEQ. The CDR3 totals 16 residues. The CDR3: CASSQVGLAGVYEQYF. DNA for the CDR3: TGTGCCAGCAGCCAAGTAGGACTAGCGGGAGTCTACGAGCAGTACTTC.

Here the CDR3 DNA reads TGTGCCAGCAGTTACTCGAGGCATGGCACGCAGTATTTT. Protein product: CASSYSRHGTQYF. The chain has TRBV6-5 and TRBJ2-3; no clear D gene. Trimming pared 0 bases from V and 9 bases from J, leaving 10 bases between. Per germline, CDR1 MNHEY and CDR2 SVGAGI. This CDR3 region has 13 residues.

This clonotype was counted between two and nine times. The V and J genes are TRBV29-1 and TRBJ2-4; tentatively, D is TRBD1 or TRBD2 (6 bases each). The CDR3 length is 13 residues. Trimming took 0 bases from V and 9 from J, leaving 12 bases between them. CDR1 is SQVTM, CDR2 ANQGSEA, per germline. CDR3 in amino acids: CSVEDIKGGIQYF. The CDR3 DNA is TGCAGCGTTGAAGATATAAAGGGGGGCATTCAGTACTTC.

The chain is built from TRBV7-7 and TRBJ2-2, with D possibly being TRBD1 (5 bases). The CDR3 has 15 amino acids. Germline lookup yields CDR1 SSHAT and CDR2 FNYEAQ (reference sequence). Deletions cut 3 bases from V and 4 bases from J, with 12 bases between. CDR3 in amino acids: CASSLAGRGTGELFF. DNA of the CDR3: TGTGCCAGCAGCTTGGCAGGGCGTGGCACCGGGGAGCTGTTTTTT.

This rearrangement joins TRBV20-1 to TRBJ2-1; TRBD1 matches at 10 bases. This CDR3 region has 11 residues. Per the germline V gene, CDR1 is DFQATT and CDR2 is SNEGSKA (reference sequence). CDR3 bases: TGCAGAGGACAGGGGGGAAATGAGCAGTTCTTC. This codes for CRGQGGNEQFF.

The V call is TRBV20-1, the J call TRBJ2-1; the match to TRBD2 covers 14 bases. Germline CDR1 DFQATT, CDR2 SNEGSKA (reference sequence). The CDR3 sequence is 16 residues long. V shed 4 bases, J shed 4 bases, and the junction held 6 bases outside the gene matches. CDR3 in amino acids: CSATGTSGSWYNEQFF. CDR3 sequence (DNA): TGCAGTGCTACCGGGACTAGCGGGAGTTGGTACAATGAGCAGTTCTTC.

The V call is TRBV10-3, the J call TRBJ2-7; TRBD1 or TRBD2 may be the D gene (5 bases each). The J call is in doubt because the DNA end fits TRBJ2-5 better. In germline, CDR1 is ENHRY, CDR2 SYGVKD. CDR3 length: 16 residues. The CDR3 region is CAISEWDATRGETQYF. CDR3 nucleotides: TGTGCCATCAGTGAATGGGACGCCACAAGGGGAGAGACCCAGTACTTC.

The chain links TRBV24-1 to TRBJ2-3, with 13 positions matching TRBD2. CDR3 size: 16 residues. J gave up 5 bases and V 4 bases, and 5 bases lay outside the gene matches. CDR1 is KGHDR, CDR2 SFDVKD, per germline. As DNA, the CDR3 is TGTGCCACCAGTGACACTAGCGGGGGGGCGATAGATACGCAGTATTTT. Translating gives CATSDTSGGAIDTQYF.

This rearrangement joins TRBV5-1 to TRBJ2-7; D not certain. CDR3 length: 14 amino acids. Trimming left V 0 bases short and J 4 bases short, with 11 bases between. CDR1 and CDR2 from the germline V gene are SGHRS and YFSETQ. CDR3 protein: CASSLVWGAYEQYF. The CDR3 region has the DNA TGCGCCAGCAGCTTGGTTTGGGGTGCTTACGAGCAGTACTTC.